Shown below are 2 T cell receptor beta chains from a single sample sequenced in a study of T-cell memory formation after mild COVID-19. TCRdb reprocessed the 5' RACE reads with MiXCR, giving one entry per CDR3 protein. The sample includes 500,000 to 650,000 distinct CDR3 sequences, less than 25% of them seen just once. Input material: PBMCs or a T cell subset sorted from them (not recorded which). These receptors all come from an adult woman who had mild COVID-19 (a few samples of this study predate the infection). Cell type and time point are not known.

V and J are TRBV6-2 or TRBV6-3 and TRBJ1-1; D might be TRBD1 (6 bases). Germline V gives CDR1 MNHEY, CDR2 SVGEGT. The CDR3 loop spans 15 amino acids. V lost 4 bases and J 0 bases, leaving 12 bases between the germline ends. CDR3 sequence (DNA): TGTGCCAGCAGTTTTCGGGGGCACGTGAACACTGAAGCTTTCTTT. Its translation: CASSFRGHVNTEAFF.

This clonotype was detected many times. The V and J genes are TRBV5-1 and TRBJ2-1; maybe TRBD2 (5 bases). V was pared by 0 bases and J by 9 bases, with 7 bases between. This CDR3 comprises 12 residues. The germline CDR1 and CDR2 sequences are SGHRS and YFSETQ. CDR3 protein: CASSLAGFEQFF. The CDR3 DNA sequence: TGCGCCAGCAGCTTGGCGGGGTTTGAGCAGTTCTTC.